The 7 T cell receptor beta chains presented below share a single source sample, sequenced in a study of identical twins. TCRdb called the 5' RACE reads again in MiXCR, with one record for every CDR3 protein. The sample holds roughly 720,000 distinct CDR3 sequences; about 20% are singletons and the top ten take around 14%. The same sample was also studied in work on T cells expressing NK-cell markers.

Sequenced sample: PBMCs. The origin of the receptors is a young woman in good health.

The chain employs TRBV20-1 and TRBJ2-5; D uncertain. Trimming took off 3 bases at V and 1 base at J, with 9 bases between the two ends. Germline V gives CDR1 DFQATT, CDR2 SNEGSKA (reference sequence). The length of the CDR3 is 13 residues. The CDR3 DNA follows: TGCAGTGCTAGTTACCTTGTCCAAGAGACCCAGTACTTC. As protein: CSASYLVQETQYF.

This clonotype was recorded at least ten times. In DNA, the CDR3 is TGTGCCATCAGTGGGGACAGGGCCAACACTGAAGCTTTCTTT. It specifies CAISGDRANTEAFF. J is TRBJ1-1 and V is TRBV10-3; TRBD1 matches 9 bases. CDR1 ENHRY and CDR2 SYGVKD come from the germline V gene. V lost 4 bases to trimming and J lost 2 bases; unmatched junction nucleotides: 2. CDR3 size: 14 residues.

This rearrangement joins TRBV5-5 to TRBJ2-1, with unresolved D. The CDR3 extends over 12 amino acids. Germline V gene data show CDR1 as SGHKS and CDR2 as YYEKEE (reference sequence). Trimming pared 1 base from V and 10 bases from J, leaving 9 bases between. CDR3 residues: CASSLIGREQFF. The DNA of the CDR3 is TGTGCCAGCAGCTTGATAGGGCGGGAGCAGTTCTTC.

The chain links TRBV29-1 to TRBJ2-2, with 13 bases lining up with TRBD2. The CDR3 extends over 21 amino acids. CDR1 SQVTM and CDR2 ANQGSEA come from the germline V gene. With V trimmed by 3 bases and J by 3 bases, 19 bases remained unmatched. The CDR3 nucleotides are TGCAGCGTTGATCCCCTTACTAGCGGGGGGGCGGGGTTGTTTTACACCGGGGAGCTGTTTTTT. Its translation: CSVDPLTSGGAGLFYTGELFF.

The rearrangement uses TRBV24-1 and TRBJ2-2, with D tentatively TRBD2 (5 bases). The CDR3 loop spans 14 amino acids. Between the trimmed V and J ends, which lost 6 bases and 0 bases, there was a span of 7 bases. Germline assignment: CDR1 KGHDR and CDR2 SFDVKD. The DNA for the CDR3 is TGTGCCACCAGTCAGGACTCGAACACCGGGGAGCTGTTTTTT. This codes for CATSQDSNTGELFF.

There are many counts of this clonotype. V gene TRBV6-5 combines with J gene TRBJ2-3; no definite D call. This CDR3 comprises 16 residues. The V end lost 0 bases, the J end lost 0 bases, and 10 bases lay between the germline ends. Per germline, CDR1 MNHEY and CDR2 SVGAGI. CDR3 bases: TGTGCCAGCAGTTACTCGACTGGGTTTAGCACAGATACGCAGTATTTT. Protein sequence: CASSYSTGFSTDTQYF.

This clonotype was seen only a few times. The chain couples TRBV7-2 to TRBJ2-3, with 9 nucleotides matching TRBD1. The CDR3 has 13 amino acids. J lost 5 bases, V lost 8 bases, and 5 bases had no gene match. In germline, CDR1 is SGHTA, CDR2 FQGNSA. Here the CDR3 reads CASRTGGGDTQYF. The CDR3 region has the DNA TGTGCCAGCCGAACAGGGGGCGGAGATACGCAGTATTTT.